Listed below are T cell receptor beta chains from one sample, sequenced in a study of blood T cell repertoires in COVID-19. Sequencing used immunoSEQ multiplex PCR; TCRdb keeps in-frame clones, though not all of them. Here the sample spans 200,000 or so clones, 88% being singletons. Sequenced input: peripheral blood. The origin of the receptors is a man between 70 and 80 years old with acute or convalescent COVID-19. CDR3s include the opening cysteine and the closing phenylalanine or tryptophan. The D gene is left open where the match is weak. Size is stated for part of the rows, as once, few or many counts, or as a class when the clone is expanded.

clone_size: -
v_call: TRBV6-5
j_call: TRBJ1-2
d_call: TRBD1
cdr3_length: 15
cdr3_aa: CASSYPTGHGYGYTF
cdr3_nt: TGTGCCAGCAGTTACCCGACAGGGCATGGGTATGGCTACACCTTC

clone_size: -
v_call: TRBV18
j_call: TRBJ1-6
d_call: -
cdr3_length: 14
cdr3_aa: CASSSGQNNSPLHF
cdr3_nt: TGTGCCAGCTCATCGGGACAAAATAATTCACCCCTCCACTTT

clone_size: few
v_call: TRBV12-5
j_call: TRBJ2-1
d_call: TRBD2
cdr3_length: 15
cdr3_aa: CASGLGSGSYNEQFF
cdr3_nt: TGTGCTAGTGGTTTGGGTAGCGGGAGCTACAATGAGCAGTTCTTC

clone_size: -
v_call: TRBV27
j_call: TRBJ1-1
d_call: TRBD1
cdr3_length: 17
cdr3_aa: CASSLLGRGQGFTEAFF
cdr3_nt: TGTGCCAGCAGTTTATTGGGCAGGGGGCAAGGTTTCACTGAAGCTTTCTTT

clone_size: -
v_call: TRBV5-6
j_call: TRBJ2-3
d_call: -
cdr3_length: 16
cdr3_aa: CASKMGPNREADTQYF
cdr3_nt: TGTGCCAGCAAAATGGGACCTAACAGGGAAGCAGATACGCAGTATTTT

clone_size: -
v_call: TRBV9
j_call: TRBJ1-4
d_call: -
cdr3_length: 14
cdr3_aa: CASSVESQGAKLFF
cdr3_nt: TGTGCCAGCAGCGTAGAATCCCAAGGAGCTAAACTGTTTTTT

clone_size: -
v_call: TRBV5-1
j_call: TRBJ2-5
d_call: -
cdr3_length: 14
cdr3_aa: CASSSQGARETQYF
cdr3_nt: TGCGCCAGCAGCTCACAGGGAGCTCGGGAGACCCAGTACTTC

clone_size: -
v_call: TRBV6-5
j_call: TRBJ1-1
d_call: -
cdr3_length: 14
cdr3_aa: CASLGHRRNTEAFF
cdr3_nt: TGTGCCAGCCTGGGACACCGAAGGAACACTGAAGCTTTCTTT

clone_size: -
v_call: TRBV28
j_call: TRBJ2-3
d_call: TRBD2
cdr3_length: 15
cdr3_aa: CASSQSGMGSDTQYF
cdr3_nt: TGTGCCAGCAGCCAAAGCGGGATGGGGTCAGATACGCAGTATTTT

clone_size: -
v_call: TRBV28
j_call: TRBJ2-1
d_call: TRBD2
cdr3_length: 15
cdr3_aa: CASSYGLAGAFEQFF
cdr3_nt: TGTGCCAGCAGTTACGGACTAGCGGGAGCCTTTGAGCAGTTCTTC

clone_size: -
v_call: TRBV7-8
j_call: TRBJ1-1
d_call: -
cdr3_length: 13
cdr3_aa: CASRPTTDTEAFF
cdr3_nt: TGTGCCAGCAGACCCACGACAGACACTGAAGCTTTCTTT

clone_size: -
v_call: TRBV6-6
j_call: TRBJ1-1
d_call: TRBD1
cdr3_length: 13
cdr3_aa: CASRATGVTEAFF
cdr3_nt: TGTGCCAGCAGGGCGACAGGGGTGACTGAAGCTTTCTTT

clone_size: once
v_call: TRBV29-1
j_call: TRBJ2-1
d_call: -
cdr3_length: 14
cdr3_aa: CSVFGARSYNEQFF
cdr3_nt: TGCAGCGTTTTTGGGGCCAGATCCTACAATGAGCAGTTCTTC

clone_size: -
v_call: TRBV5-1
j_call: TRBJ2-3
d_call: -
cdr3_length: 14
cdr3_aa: CASSLGGRVDTQYF
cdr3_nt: TGCGCCAGCAGCTTGGGAGGGAGAGTAGATACGCAGTATTTT

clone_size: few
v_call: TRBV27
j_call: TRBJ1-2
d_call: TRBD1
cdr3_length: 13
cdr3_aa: CASSFDRGLGYTF
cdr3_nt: TGTGCCAGCAGTTTCGACAGGGGGCTTGGCTACACCTTC

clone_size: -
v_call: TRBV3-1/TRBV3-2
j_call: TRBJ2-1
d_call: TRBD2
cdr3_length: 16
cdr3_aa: CASSQPGTRLNNEQFF
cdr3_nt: TGTGCCAGCAGCCAACCCGGGACTAGGCTGAACAATGAGCAGTTCTTC

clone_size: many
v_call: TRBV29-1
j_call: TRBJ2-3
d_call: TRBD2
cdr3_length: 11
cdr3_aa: CSVEEVAGMYF
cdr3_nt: TGCAGCGTTGAGGAGGTAGCGGGAATGTATTTT

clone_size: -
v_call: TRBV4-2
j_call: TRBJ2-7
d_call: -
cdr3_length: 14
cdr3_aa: CASSQEQAQGEQYF
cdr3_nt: TGTGCCAGCAGCCAAGAGCAGGCTCAGGGCGAGCAGTACTTC

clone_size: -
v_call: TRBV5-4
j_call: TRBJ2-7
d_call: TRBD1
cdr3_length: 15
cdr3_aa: CASSLRQGFSYEQYF
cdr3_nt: TGTGCCAGCAGCTTAAGACAGGGGTTCTCCTACGAGCAGTACTTC

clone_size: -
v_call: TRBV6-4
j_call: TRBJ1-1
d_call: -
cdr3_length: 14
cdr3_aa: CASSKGGPNTEAFF
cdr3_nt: TGTGCCAGCAGCAAAGGGGGACCGAACACTGAAGCTTTCTTT

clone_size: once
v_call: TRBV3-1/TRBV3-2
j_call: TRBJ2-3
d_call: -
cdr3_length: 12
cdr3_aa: CASSSQSDTQYF
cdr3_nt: TGTGCCAGCAGCTCTCAGTCAGATACGCAGTATTTT

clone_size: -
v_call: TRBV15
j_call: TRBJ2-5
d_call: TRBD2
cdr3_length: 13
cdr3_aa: CATRAGVRETQYF
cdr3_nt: TGTGCCACCAGGGCGGGAGTCCGGGAGACCCAGTACTTC

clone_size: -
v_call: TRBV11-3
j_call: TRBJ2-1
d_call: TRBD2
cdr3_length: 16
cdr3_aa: CASSPGTSGRYNEQFF
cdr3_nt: TGTGCCAGCAGCCCAGGGACTAGCGGGCGGTACAATGAGCAGTTCTTC

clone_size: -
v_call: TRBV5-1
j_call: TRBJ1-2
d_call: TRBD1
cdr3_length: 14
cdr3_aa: CASSTGTGNYGYTF
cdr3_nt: TGCGCCAGCAGCACCGGGACAGGGAACTATGGCTACACCTTC

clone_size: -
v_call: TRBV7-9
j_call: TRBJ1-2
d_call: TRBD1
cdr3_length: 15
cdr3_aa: CASVGPTGGNYGYTF
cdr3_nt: TGTGCCAGCGTAGGACCGACAGGGGGAAACTATGGCTACACCTTC

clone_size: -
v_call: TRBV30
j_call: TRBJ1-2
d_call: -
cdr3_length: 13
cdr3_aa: CAWNFRTDYGYTF
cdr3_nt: TGTGCCTGGAACTTTCGGACAGACTATGGCTACACCTTC

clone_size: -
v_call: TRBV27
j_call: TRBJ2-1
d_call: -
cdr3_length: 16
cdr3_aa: CASSLTGMSSYNEQFF
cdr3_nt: TGTGCCAGCAGTTTAACAGGGATGAGCTCCTACAATGAGCAGTTCTTC

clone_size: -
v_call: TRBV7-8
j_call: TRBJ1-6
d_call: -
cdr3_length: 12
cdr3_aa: CASSPTNSPLHF
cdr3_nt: TGTGCCAGCAGCCCTACTAATTCACCCCTCCACTTT

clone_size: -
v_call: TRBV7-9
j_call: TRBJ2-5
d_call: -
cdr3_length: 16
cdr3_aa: CASSPSPGVGQETQYF
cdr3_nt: TGTGCCAGCAGCCCCAGCCCAGGGGTTGGGCAAGAGACCCAGTACTTC

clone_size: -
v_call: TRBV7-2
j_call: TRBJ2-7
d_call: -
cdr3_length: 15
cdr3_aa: CASSPDSTSSYEQYF
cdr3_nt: TGTGCCAGCAGCCCCGACTCCACGAGCTCCTACGAGCAGTACTTC

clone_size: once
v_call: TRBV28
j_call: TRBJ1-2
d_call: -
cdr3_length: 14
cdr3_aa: CASLDGERNYGYTF
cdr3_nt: TGTGCCAGCCTGGATGGGGAGCGAAACTATGGCTACACCTTC

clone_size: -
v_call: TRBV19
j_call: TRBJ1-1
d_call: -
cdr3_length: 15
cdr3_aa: CASSTFGGTGTEAFF
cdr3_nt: TGTGCCAGTAGTACCTTCGGGGGGACGGGTACTGAAGCTTTCTTT

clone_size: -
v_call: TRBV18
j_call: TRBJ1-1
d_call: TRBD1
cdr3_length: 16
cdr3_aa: CASSPPQQGIGTEAFF
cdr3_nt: TGTGCCAGCTCACCCCCCCAACAGGGGATCGGCACTGAAGCTTTCTTT

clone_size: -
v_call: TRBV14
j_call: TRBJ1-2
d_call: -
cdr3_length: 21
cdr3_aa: CASTFYLTMAMLTRLNYGYTF
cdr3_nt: TGTGCCAGCACCTTTTACCTAACTATGGCTATGTTAACGCGACTAAACTATGGCTACACCTTC

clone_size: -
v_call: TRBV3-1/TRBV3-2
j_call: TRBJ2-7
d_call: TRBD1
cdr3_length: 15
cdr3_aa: CASSPTGDLSYEQYF
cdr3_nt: TGTGCCAGCAGCCCTACAGGGGACCTATCCTACGAGCAGTACTTC

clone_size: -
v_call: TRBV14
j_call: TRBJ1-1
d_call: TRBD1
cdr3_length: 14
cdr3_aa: CASSQMTGVTEAFF
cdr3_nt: TGTGCCAGCAGCCAGATGACAGGGGTCACTGAAGCTTTCTTT

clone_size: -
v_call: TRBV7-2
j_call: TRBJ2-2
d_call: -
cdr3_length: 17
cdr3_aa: CASSRSFRTGGSGELFF
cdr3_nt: TGTGCCAGCAGCCGTAGCTTTAGGACAGGAGGGTCCGGGGAGCTGTTTTTT

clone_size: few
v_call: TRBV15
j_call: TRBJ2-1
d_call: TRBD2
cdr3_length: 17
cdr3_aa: CATSSDLTSGSFNEQFF
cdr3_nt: TGTGCCACCAGCAGTGACTTGACTAGCGGGAGCTTCAATGAGCAGTTCTTC

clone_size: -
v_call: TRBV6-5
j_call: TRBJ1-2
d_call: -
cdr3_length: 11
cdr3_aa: CASSLQDGYTF
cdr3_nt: TGTGCCAGCAGTTTACAGGATGGCTACACCTTC

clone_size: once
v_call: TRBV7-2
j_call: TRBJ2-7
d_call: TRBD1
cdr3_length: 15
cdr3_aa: CASSPGQGALNEQYF
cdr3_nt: TGTGCCAGCAGCCCCGGACAGGGGGCTCTTAACGAGCAGTACTTC

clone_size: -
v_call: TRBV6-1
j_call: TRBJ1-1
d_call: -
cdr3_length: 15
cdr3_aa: CASSDFLTVNTEAFF
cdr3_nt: TGTGCCAGCAGTGATTTTTTGACAGTCAACACTGAAGCTTTCTTT

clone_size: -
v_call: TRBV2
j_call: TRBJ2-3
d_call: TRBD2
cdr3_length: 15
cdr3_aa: CASRARTSGTDTQYF
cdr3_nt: TGTGCCAGCAGGGCTCGGACTAGCGGCACAGATACGCAGTATTTT

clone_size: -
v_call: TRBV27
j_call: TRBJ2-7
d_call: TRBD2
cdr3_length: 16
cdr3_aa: CAIRQGTSGSSYEQYF
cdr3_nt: TGTGCCATCCGACAAGGGACTAGCGGGAGCTCCTACGAGCAGTACTTC

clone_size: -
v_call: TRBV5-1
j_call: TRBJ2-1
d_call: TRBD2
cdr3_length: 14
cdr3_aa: CASKGGREYGEQFF
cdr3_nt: TGCGCCAGCAAAGGCGGGAGGGAGTACGGTGAGCAGTTCTTC

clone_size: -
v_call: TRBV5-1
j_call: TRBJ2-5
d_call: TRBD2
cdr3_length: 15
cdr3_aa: CASSLAGTSRETQYF
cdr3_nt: TGCGCCAGCAGCTTGGCCGGGACTAGCAGAGAGACCCAGTACTTC

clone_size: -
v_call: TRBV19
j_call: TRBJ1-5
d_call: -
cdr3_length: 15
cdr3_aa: CASSGVAGQREPQHF
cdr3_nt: TGTGCCAGTAGTGGGGTTGCCGGACAGAGGGAGCCCCAGCATTTT

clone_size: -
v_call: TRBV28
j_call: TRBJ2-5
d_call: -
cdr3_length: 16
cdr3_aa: CASRSGRGPSWETQYF
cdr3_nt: TGTGCCAGCAGATCCGGCAGGGGCCCTTCGTGGGAGACCCAGTACTTC

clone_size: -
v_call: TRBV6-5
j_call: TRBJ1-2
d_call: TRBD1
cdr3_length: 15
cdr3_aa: CATQLGPGTGDGYTF
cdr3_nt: TGTGCCACCCAATTGGGGCCCGGGACAGGGGATGGCTACACCTTC

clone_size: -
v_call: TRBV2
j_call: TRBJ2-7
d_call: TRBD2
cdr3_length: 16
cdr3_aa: CASRKSGTSGNYEQYF
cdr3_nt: TGTGCCAGCAGGAAATCCGGGACTAGCGGGAACTACGAGCAGTACTTC